These 21 T cell receptor beta chains originate from one sample sequenced in a study of blood T cell repertoires in COVID-19. Sequencing was performed with immunoSEQ multiplex PCR; in TCRdb, only in-frame clones are kept and a portion is missing. Among 290,000 or so clones listed, 85% to 90% were seen once. Material: PBMCs or T cells enriched from blood (not recorded which). The source of these receptors is a woman aged 18-30 years with acute COVID-19.

The chain has TRBV4-2 and TRBJ2-1, with TRBD2 matching over 7 bases. This CDR3 contains 16 residues. With V trimmed by 0 bases and J by 3 bases, 5 bases remained unmatched. Germline CDR1 LGHNA, CDR2 YNFKEQ. CDR3 bases: TGTGCCAGCAGCCAAGATAACGGGAGGAACTACAATGAGCAGTTCTTC. Its protein is CASSQDNGRNYNEQFF.

The genes are TRBV10-3 and TRBJ1-2; D might be TRBD1 (5 bases). Trimming pared 3 bases from V and 2 bases from J, leaving 16 bases between. Per germline, CDR1 ENHRY and CDR2 SYGVKD. The CDR3 is 16 amino acids. CDR3: CAISDTPSKGNYGYTF. The CDR3, as DNA: TGTGCCATCAGTGACACACCTTCCAAGGGGAACTATGGCTACACCTTC.

This chain links TRBV5-6 with TRBJ2-7, with D perhaps TRBD1 (5 bases). The CDR3 extends over 13 amino acids. Germline assignment: CDR1 SGHDT and CDR2 YYEEEE. V gave up 3 bases and J gave up 1 base, with 8 bases separating them. CDR3 residues: CASSSTVSYEQYF. The CDR3 nucleotides are TGTGCCAGCAGCTCGACAGTTTCCTACGAGCAGTACTTC.

This sequence joins TRBV2 and TRBJ1-1; D gene uncertain. V lost 4 bases, J lost 1 base, and 7 bases lay in between. Germline CDR1 is SNHLY and CDR2 is FYNNEI. The length of the CDR3 is 13 residues. The CDR3 DNA is TGTGCCAGCAGTGTACAATCGAACACTGAAGCTTTCTTT. Translated: CASSVQSNTEAFF.

V usage is TRBV2 and J usage is TRBJ2-1; possibly TRBD2 for D (6 bases). V dropped 2 bases and J dropped 4 bases, with 12 bases sitting between them. CDR3 length equals 15 residues. The V gene's germline CDR1 is SNHLY and CDR2 FYNNEI. Written as DNA, the CDR3 is TGTGCCAGCAGTGAACTTGACGGAGGGTACAATGAGCAGTTCTTC. Residues: CASSELDGGYNEQFF.

The chain links TRBV21-1 to TRBJ2-2; TRBD2, the table's D call, was not compared with the DNA. TRBV21-1 is reported as a pseudogene. CDR3 length equals 14 residues. In DNA, the CDR3 is TGTGCCAGCAGCAAAGGCGGTTACACCGGGGAGCTGTTTTTT. Protein product: CASSKGGYTGELFF.

The chain is built from TRBV28 and TRBJ1-2, with 11 positions matching TRBD1. The length of the CDR3 is 14 residues. V shed 8 bases, J shed 2 bases, and the junction held 4 bases outside the gene matches. CDR1 and CDR2 from the germline V gene are MDHEN and SYDVKM. The CDR3, as DNA: TGTGCCAGCGGACAGGGGGCCTCGAACTATGGCTACACCTTC. Protein: CASGQGASNYGYTF.

The chain is built from TRBV19 and TRBJ2-2, with D perhaps TRBD1 (5 bases). Trimming removed 4 bases at V and 1 base at J, with 7 bases between. In germline, CDR1 is LNHDA, CDR2 SQIVND (reference sequence). The CDR3 loop spans 14 amino acids. CDR3 in amino acids: CASSRQRNTGELFF. The DNA of the CDR3 is TGTGCCAGTAGTAGACAGAGGAACACCGGGGAGCTGTTTTTT.

The chain links TRBV14 to TRBJ1-2; 8 nucleotides match TRBD1. The CDR3 extends over 13 amino acids. V gave up 5 bases and J gave up 8 bases; unmatched junction bases: 7. Germline-derived CDR1 and CDR2 are SGHDN and FVKESK. The CDR3: CASSVTGVDGYTF. The CDR3 DNA reads as TGTGCCAGCAGCGTGACAGGGGTTGACGGCTACACCTTC.

This clone appeared once. The gene calls are TRBV27 and TRBJ2-2, with D possibly being TRBD2 (6 bases). The CDR3 has 15 amino acids. The V and J ends lost 5 bases and 5 bases respectively, with 15 bases between them. Germline lookup yields CDR1 MNHEY and CDR2 SMNVEV (reference sequence). CDR3 bases: TGTGCCAGCAGTCGGGGACTGGAGAGGACCGGGGAGCTGTTTTTT. It is translated as CASSRGLERTGELFF.

The genes are TRBV24-1 and TRBJ2-1, with 10 bases identical to TRBD1. Germline CDR1 reads KGHDR; CDR2 reads SFDVKD. The J segment lost 7 bases and the V segment lost 5 bases, leaving 16 bases of the junction unmatched. This CDR3 region has 18 residues. The CDR3 region is CATSGDRGSHAPTNEQFF. For the CDR3, the DNA is TGTGCCACCAGTGGGGACAGGGGTTCCCACGCCCCCACAAATGAGCAGTTCTTC.

This chain links TRBV5-1 with TRBJ2-7, with D possibly matching TRBD1 (5 bases). Germline V CDR1 and CDR2: SGHRS, YFSETQ. Trimming took 0 bases from V and 2 from J, leaving 9 bases between them. The CDR3 length is 14 residues. CDR3: CASSLGGGTYEQYF. The CDR3 bases are TGCGCCAGCAGCTTGGGGGGCGGAACCTACGAGCAGTACTTC.

The genes are TRBV18 and TRBJ2-7, with 7 bases that match TRBD1. The J segment lost 3 bases and the V segment lost 3 bases, leaving 5 bases of the junction unmatched. CDR3 length: 14 residues. Germline loops: CDR1 KGHSH, CDR2 LQKENI. The CDR3 loop is CASSPTGQLYEQYF. CDR3 nucleotide sequence: TGTGCCAGCTCACCTACGGGACAGCTCTACGAGCAGTACTTC. The whole variable domain, filled in from reference TRBV18 and TRBJ2-7, reads NAGVMQNPRHLVRRRGQEARLRCSPMKGHSHVYWYRQLPEEGLKFMVYLQKENIIDESGMPKERFSAEFPKEGPSILRIQQVVRGDSAAYFCASSPTGQLYEQYFGPGTRLTVT.

The CDR3 nucleotides read TGTGCCAGCAGCTTACCGGGAGGCTATGGCTACACCTTC. Protein product: CASSLPGGYGYTF. V is TRBV5-6 and J is TRBJ1-2; D gene ambiguous. This CDR3 has 13 residues. Germline V gene sequence: CDR1 SGHDT, CDR2 YYEEEE. V was shortened by 2 bases and J by 4 bases, with 9 bases between the two germline ends.

This chain uses TRBV27 with TRBJ2-4; D might be TRBD2 (6 bases). Germline CDR1 reads MNHEY; CDR2 reads SMNVEV (reference sequence). Trimming cost V 8 bases and J 0 bases, with 17 bases left between them. The CDR3 covers 16 residues. The DNA for the CDR3 is TGTGCCAGCCGCCCTCGGAGGGCCGCAGCCAAAAACATTCAGTACTTC. Protein sequence: CASRPRRAAAKNIQYF.

The CDR3 coding sequence is TGTGCCAGCAGTGACACCGGGACATTTAATCAGCCCCAGCATTTT. This encodes CASSDTGTFNQPQHF. The V and J genes are TRBV2 and TRBJ1-5; tentative D call: TRBD1 (6 bases). Germline loops: CDR1 SNHLY, CDR2 FYNNEI. V was pared by 3 bases and J by 4 bases, with 13 bases between. The CDR3 covers 15 residues.

The gene calls are TRBV7-6 and TRBJ2-1; 12 nucleotides match TRBD2. V lost 5 bases to trimming and J lost 3 bases; unmatched junction nucleotides: 5. CDR3 length: 16 residues. In germline, CDR1 is SGHVS, CDR2 FNYEAQ. CDR3 protein: CASSPWGLAGYNEQFF. In nucleotides, the CDR3 is TGTGCCAGCAGCCCATGGGGACTAGCGGGCTACAATGAGCAGTTCTTC.

The gene calls are TRBV19 and TRBJ2-1, with 11 positions matching TRBD2. Germline CDR1 and CDR2: LNHDA and SQIVND (reference sequence). The CDR3 is 15 residues long. V gave up 5 bases and J gave up 5 bases; unmatched junction bases: 5. CDR3 coding DNA: TGTGCCAGTAGTTTGACTAGCGGGGCCCACAATGAGCAGTTCTTC. This sequence encodes CASSLTSGAHNEQFF.

This clone was recorded only once. This chain uses TRBV19 with TRBJ2-7; TRBD2 matches 8 bases. V dropped 6 bases and J dropped 5; count of bases not matched to a gene: 6. The CDR3 loop spans 13 amino acids. CDR1 is LNHDA and CDR2 is SQIVND in the germline V gene (reference sequence). This CDR3 is CASSRGGTNEQYF. The CDR3 DNA reads TGTGCCAGTAGCCGGGGGGGGACCAACGAGCAGTACTTC.

The rearrangement joins TRBV7-9 to TRBJ1-1; D perhaps matches TRBD1 (6 bases). CDR3 size: 15 residues. Deletions cut 1 base from V and 3 bases from J, with 12 bases between. The germline gives CDR1 SEHNR, CDR2 FQNEAQ (reference sequence). CDR3 bases: TGTGCCAGCAGCTTAGAGTCAGGGGAACACACTGAAGCTTTCTTT. Its translation: CASSLESGEHTEAFF.

This chain links TRBV6-2 or TRBV6-3 with TRBJ1-5; D is perhaps TRBD1 (6 bases). The CDR3 has 16 amino acids. V was pared by 2 bases and J by 2 bases, with 13 bases between. Germline loops: CDR1 MNHEY, CDR2 SVGEGT. CDR3 sequence reads: CASSYLLGGGNQPQHF. In DNA form, the CDR3 reads TGTGCCAGCAGTTACCTCTTAGGGGGGGGCAATCAGCCCCAGCATTTT.